This T cell receptor (beta chain) was sequenced during a study of glioma-infiltrating T cells. The iRepertoire nested amplicon-rescue multiplex PCR amplified TCR alpha and beta CDR3s from RNA. One-step reverse transcription and amplification started from approximately 100-400 ng of tissue mRNA or PBMC total RNA. TCRdb re-called the multiplex PCR reads through MiXCR, storing one row per CDR3 protein. The table has under 200,000 distinct CDR3 sequences, over 40% seen once; the top ten hold roughly 5.2%. Looked up from germline, CDR1 is SGHTA and CDR2 is FQGNSA. The CDR3 contains 14 residues. Trimming left V 5 bases short and J 7 bases short, with 18 bases between. Study-level findings and limits: CDR3 overlap between tissue and blood was very small. Tissue-blood divergence was below expectation in non-neoplastic patients, above in gliomas.

About this clonotype: Its antigen remains unidentified. A much larger clone is a single base away; this may be a read error.

The sequenced material came from glioma tissue, nonneoplastic brain tissue, or PBMCs (not recorded which). The TCR comes from a human donor with low-grade glioma or glioblastoma, undergoing nonglioma brain surgery, or in good health (not recorded which). The genes are TRBV7-2 and TRBJ2-7, with D perhaps TRBD1 or TRBD2 (7 bases each). In DNA form, the CDR3 reads TGTGCCAGCAGCCCAGGGGGGGATGCGGGGGAGCAGTACTTC. This gives the protein CASSPGGDAGEQYF.